This TCR beta chain was sequenced for a study of T cells after yellow fever vaccination. By 5'RACE template switching, TCR cDNA was produced, with a universal primer site and UMIs added in the process. MiXCR, run by TCRdb on the 5' RACE reads, gives a single entry per CDR3 protein. The sample contains approximately 550,000 distinct CDR3 sequences, roughly a fifth of which appear only once. As to this clonotype: What it binds is unknown.

The V and J ends lost 3 bases and 5 bases respectively, with 11 bases between them. The CDR3 has 13 residues. CDR1 is LNHDA and CDR2 is SQIVND in the germline V gene (reference sequence). Overall study results and limits: Shared CD4/CD8 clonotypes were a small share, likely from convergent recombination. At under 98% for CD4 and over 80% for CD8, most primary-vaccination clones showed up again after the booster.

The sample here was PBMCs, taken 15 days after the yellow fever booster vaccination. The V and J genes are TRBV19 and TRBJ2-7; no clear D. The sequence was obtained from a man aged 25-45 years who received the YFV17D yellow fever vaccine. The CDR3 coding sequence is TGTGCCAGTAGTATCGCCAGCCTTAACGAGCAGTACTTC. It codes for CASSIASLNEQYF.